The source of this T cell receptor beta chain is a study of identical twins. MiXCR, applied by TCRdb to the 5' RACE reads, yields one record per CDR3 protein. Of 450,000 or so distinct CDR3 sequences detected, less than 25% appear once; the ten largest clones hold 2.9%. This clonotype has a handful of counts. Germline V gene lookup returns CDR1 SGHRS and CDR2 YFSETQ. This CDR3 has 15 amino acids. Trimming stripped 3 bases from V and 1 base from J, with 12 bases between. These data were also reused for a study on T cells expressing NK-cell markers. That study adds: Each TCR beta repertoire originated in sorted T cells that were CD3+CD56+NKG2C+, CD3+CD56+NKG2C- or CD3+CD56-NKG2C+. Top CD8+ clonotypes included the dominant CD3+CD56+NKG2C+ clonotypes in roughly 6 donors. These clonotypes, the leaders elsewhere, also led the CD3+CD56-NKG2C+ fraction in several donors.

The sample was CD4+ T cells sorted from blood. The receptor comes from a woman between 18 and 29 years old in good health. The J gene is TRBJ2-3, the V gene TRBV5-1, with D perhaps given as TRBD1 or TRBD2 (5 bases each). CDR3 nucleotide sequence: TGCGCCAGCAGCTCCCCGGGACGCCGCACAGATACGCAGTATTTT. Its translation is CASSSPGRRTDTQYF. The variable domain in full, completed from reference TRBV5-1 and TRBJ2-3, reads KAGVTQTPRYLIKTRGQQVTLSCSPISGHRSVSWYQQTPGQGLQFLFEYFSETQRNKGNFPGRFSGRQFSNSRSEMNVSTLELGDSALYLCASSSPGRRTDTQYFGPGTRLTVL.